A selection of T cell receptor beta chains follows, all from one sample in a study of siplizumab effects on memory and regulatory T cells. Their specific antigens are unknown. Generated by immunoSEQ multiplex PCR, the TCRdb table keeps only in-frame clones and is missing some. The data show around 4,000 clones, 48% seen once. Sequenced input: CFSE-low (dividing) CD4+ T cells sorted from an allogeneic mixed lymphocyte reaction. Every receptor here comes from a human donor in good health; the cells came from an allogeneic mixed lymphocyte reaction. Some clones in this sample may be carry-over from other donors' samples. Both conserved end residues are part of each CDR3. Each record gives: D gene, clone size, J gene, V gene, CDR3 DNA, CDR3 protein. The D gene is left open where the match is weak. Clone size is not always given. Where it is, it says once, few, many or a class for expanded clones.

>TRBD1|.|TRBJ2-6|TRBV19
TGTGCCAGTAGTACCTCCCACAGGGGCCCTGGGGCCAACGTCCTGACTTTC
CASSTSHRGPGANVLTF
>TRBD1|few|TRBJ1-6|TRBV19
TGTGCCAGTGGAGAGGGACAGTACCATATTGTACCCCTCCACTTT
CASGEGQYHIVPLHF
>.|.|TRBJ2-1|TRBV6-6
TGTGCCAGCGCAGGGGGGGGTTTATACAATGAGCAGTTCTTC
CASAGGGLYNEQFF
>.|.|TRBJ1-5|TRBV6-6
TGTGCCAGCAGCCCGGGGCAGGCAAATCAGCCCCAGCATTTT
CASSPGQANQPQHF
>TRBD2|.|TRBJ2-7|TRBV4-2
TGTGCCAGCAGCCAAGAACTAGCGGGAGCCTACGAGCAGTACTTC
CASSQELAGAYEQYF
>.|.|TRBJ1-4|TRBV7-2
TGTGCCAGCAGCTTAGGGAGGACGGTGAATAATGAAAAACTGTTTTTT
CASSLGRTVNNEKLFF
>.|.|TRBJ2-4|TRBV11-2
TGTGCCAGCAGCTTCACAACAGGCGGAGACATTCAGTACTTC
CASSFTTGGDIQYF
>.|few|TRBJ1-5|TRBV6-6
TGTGCCAGCAGTTACATGCGGGGGGCAGATCAGCCCCAGCATTTT
CASSYMRGADQPQHF
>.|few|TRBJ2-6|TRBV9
TGTGCCAGCAGCGTAGGGAACAGCCCCTCTGGGGCCAACGTCCTGACTTTC
CASSVGNSPSGANVLTF
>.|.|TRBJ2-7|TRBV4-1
TGCGCCAGCAGCTTAAGATGGGGCACAGGGAGAAACTACGAGCAGTACTTC
CASSLRWGTGRNYEQYF
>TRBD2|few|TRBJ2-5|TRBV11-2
TGTGCCAGCAGCTTACTCCCCGGCGGGAGTGAGACCCAGTACTTC
CASSLLPGGSETQYF
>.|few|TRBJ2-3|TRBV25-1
TGTGCCAGCCTAGATCAATACACAGATACGCAGTATTTT
CASLDQYTDTQYF
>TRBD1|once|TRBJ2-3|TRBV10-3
TGTGCCATCAGTGGGGGCCGGGACAGGGGCACAGATACGCAGTATTTT
CAISGGRDRGTDTQYF
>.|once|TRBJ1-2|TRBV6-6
TGTGCCAGCAGAGAAACGACAGGTCCCGGCTACACCTTC
CASRETTGPGYTF
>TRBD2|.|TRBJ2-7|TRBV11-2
TGTGCCAGCAGCGCTTGGGCAGCGGGAGCCTACGAGCAGTACTTC
CASSAWAAGAYEQYF
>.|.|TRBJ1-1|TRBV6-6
TGTGCCAGCTCTCCCGGGAAGAACACTGAAGCTTTCTTT
CASSPGKNTEAFF
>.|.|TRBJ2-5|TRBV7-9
TGTGCCAGCAGCCTTAGGTCGGGGGAGACCCAGTACTTC
CASSLRSGETQYF
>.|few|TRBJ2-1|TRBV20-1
TGCAGTGCTAGGAAAGGAAATGAGCAGTTCTTC
CSARKGNEQFF
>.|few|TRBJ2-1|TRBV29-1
TGCAGCGTGGTGACCGGGACCGAGCAGTTCTTC
CSVVTGTEQFF
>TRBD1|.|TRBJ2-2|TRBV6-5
TGTGCCAGCAGTCTCCAGGGGGCGGTCACCGGGGAGCTGTTTTTT
CASSLQGAVTGELFF
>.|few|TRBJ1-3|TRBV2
TGTGCCAGCGGGTACGGGGGGACTGGAAACACCATATATTTT
CASGYGGTGNTIYF
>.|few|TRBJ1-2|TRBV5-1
TGCGCCAGCAGTGGGGGGTTAAGGTCCCTAGCGGATGGCTACACCTTC
CASSGGLRSLADGYTF
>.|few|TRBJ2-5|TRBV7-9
TGTGCCAGCAGCTTAGATCGGGTTTTGGAGACCCAGTACTTC
CASSLDRVLETQYF
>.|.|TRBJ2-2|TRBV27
TGTGCCAGCAGTTTCCTCGTCGGGGAGCTGTTTTTT
CASSFLVGELFF
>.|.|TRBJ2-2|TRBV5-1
TGCGCCAGCAGCGCCCGGACAGTTAACACCGGGGAGCTGTTTTTT
CASSARTVNTGELFF
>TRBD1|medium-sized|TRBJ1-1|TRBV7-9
TGTGCCAGCAGCGTCCCGGGACAGGGGCTGACAGAAGCTTTCTTT
CASSVPGQGLTEAFF
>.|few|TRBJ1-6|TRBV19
TGTGCCAGTAGTCGGGACACCTATAATTCACCCCTCCACTTT
CASSRDTYNSPLHF
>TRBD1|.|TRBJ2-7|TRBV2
TGTGCCAGCTTTGGCCGGGACAGCTCCTACGAGCAGTACTTC
CASFGRDSSYEQYF
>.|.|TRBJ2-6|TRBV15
TGTGCCACCAGCAGAGCTGGGAGCGGGGCCAACGTCCTGACTTTC
CATSRAGSGANVLTF
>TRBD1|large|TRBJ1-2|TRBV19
TGTGCCAGTAGTACCCCCCTCGGACAGGGTGGTACCTATGGCTACACCTTC
CASSTPLGQGGTYGYTF
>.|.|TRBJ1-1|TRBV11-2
TGTGCCAGCAGCCTCAGGGACCCTGAAGCTTTCTTT
CASSLRDPEAFF
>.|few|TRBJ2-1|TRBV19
TGTGCCAGTAGTTCGAGACCTCCCCCCGGATTCAATGAGCAGTTCTTC
CASSSRPPPGFNEQFF
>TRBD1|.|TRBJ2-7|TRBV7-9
TGTGCCAGCAGCTTAGTACTGCAGGGGGCGTGGGAGCAGTACTTC
CASSLVLQGAWEQYF
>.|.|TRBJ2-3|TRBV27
TGTGCCAGCAGTTTACGCCGATCAGATACGCAGTATTTT
CASSLRRSDTQYF
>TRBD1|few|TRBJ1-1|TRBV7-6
TGTGCCAGCAGCCTCGGGACAGGGAACACTGAAGCTTTCTTT
CASSLGTGNTEAFF
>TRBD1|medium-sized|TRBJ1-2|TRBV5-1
TGCGCCAGCAGCTTTGGACAGGGGGGCTATGGCTACACCTTC
CASSFGQGGYGYTF
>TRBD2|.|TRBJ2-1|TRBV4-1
TGCGCCAGCACCGAAGCGGGGTACTACAATGAGCAGTTCTTC
CASTEAGYYNEQFF
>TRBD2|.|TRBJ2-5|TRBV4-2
TGTGCCAGCAGCCAGGGGGGGGTCCCAAAAGAGACCCAGTACTTC
CASSQGGVPKETQYF
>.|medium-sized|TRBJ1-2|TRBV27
TGTGCCAGCAGTAAGAGGGACGGCTATGGCTACACCTTC
CASSKRDGYGYTF
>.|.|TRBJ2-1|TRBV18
TGTGCCAGCTCAGAACTATCGTCTAGCGGGCCTAGGGGGCGCAATGAGCAGTTCTTC
CASSELSSSGPRGRNEQFF